Sequencing of this T cell receptor (beta chain) was carried out in a study of cytomegalovirus exposure and HLA in healthy donors. Notes on the study in general: Rare TCR sequences predominated, though certain public TCRs were found in many donors. Some V segments, TRBV6-2 and TRBV6-3 among them, were indistinguishable and were therefore excluded. In most subjects, TCR beta sequences reportedly gave accurate predictions of HLA-A and HLA-B alleles. An analysis done earlier found most TCR beta V segments productive about 87% or about 30% of the time.

The CDR3 is 15 amino acids. Germline V gives CDR1 MNHEY, CDR2 SVGAGI. Vbeta (60) and Jbeta (13) primers were used in the PCR. Profiled with immunoSEQ multiplex PCR; TCRdb holds only in-frame clones, not every one. Among 160,000 or so clones listed, over 75% were seen once. With regard to this clone: As yet, its antigen is unknown. Relative to the germline gene, one junction end is altered; a read error may explain this.

The receptor was isolated from a middle-aged man in good health and CMV-seropositive. The sequenced sample was PBMCs. The J gene is TRBJ2-6, the V gene TRBV6-5; D perhaps matches TRBD1 (5 bases). CDR3 coding DNA: TGTGCCAGCATTGCCCCTTCCTCTGGGGCCAACGGCCTGACTTTC. Translation: CASIAPSSGANGLTF.